A selection of T cell receptor beta chains follows, all from one sample in a study of T cell responses to AZD1222 COVID-19 vaccine. The table came from immunoSEQ multiplex PCR; TCRdb's copy has only in-frame clones and leaves some out. The sample lists some 200,000 clones, approximately 93% seen once, with approximately 1.8% in the top ten. This sample comprised peripheral blood, obtained 28 days after the second AZD1222 dose. The source is an adult who received the AZD1222 COVID-19 vaccine. Both conserved end residues are part of each CDR3. The D gene is left open where the match is weak. A row's size may be missing; if present it is once, few, many or a size class.

DNA: TGCAGCGTTGGGGGACGGCTGAACACTGAAGCTTTCTTT
CDR3: CSVGGRLNTEAFF
J: TRBJ1-1
size: -
D: -
V: TRBV29-1

DNA: TGTGCCAGCAGTCGGCGGACTAGCGGGAGAAGTACAAAGACCCAGTACTTC
CDR3: CASSRRTSGRSTKTQYF
J: TRBJ2-5
size: -
D: TRBD2
V: TRBV27

DNA: TGCGCCAGCAGCCAAGATTGGGGACTAGCGTCTTACGAGCAGTACTTC
CDR3: CASSQDWGLASYEQYF
J: TRBJ2-7
size: -
D: TRBD2
V: TRBV4-1

DNA: TGTGCCAGCTCACCTAAGGCTAGCACAGATACGCAGTATTTT
CDR3: CASSPKASTDTQYF
J: TRBJ2-3
size: -
D: -
V: TRBV18

DNA: TGTGCCAGCAGCTTAGCTGTCTCTGGAAACACCATATATTTT
CDR3: CASSLAVSGNTIYF
J: TRBJ1-3
size: -
D: -
V: TRBV11-2

DNA: TGTGCCAGCAGTCTTACAGGGTTCCCTGGAAACACCATATATTTT
CDR3: CASSLTGFPGNTIYF
J: TRBJ1-3
size: -
D: -
V: TRBV7-6

DNA: TGTGCCAGCAGTGCCGGGATGAAAAACTACGAGCAGTACTTC
CDR3: CASSAGMKNYEQYF
J: TRBJ2-7
size: -
D: -
V: TRBV6-6

DNA: TGCGCCAGCAGCTCGACTAGCGGGGGGACCGCCGGGGAGCTGTTTTTT
CDR3: CASSSTSGGTAGELFF
J: TRBJ2-2
size: -
D: TRBD2
V: TRBV5-1

DNA: TGTGCCAGCAGGTCGAGCGGCACCGGGGAGCTGTTTTTT
CDR3: CASRSSGTGELFF
J: TRBJ2-2
size: -
D: -
V: TRBV11-2

DNA: TGTGCCAGCAGTTTCCGGGACAGGGGAGGACCCCTCCACTTT
CDR3: CASSFRDRGGPLHF
J: TRBJ1-6
size: -
D: TRBD1
V: TRBV27

DNA: TGCGCCAGCAGCCAAGATACAGGGGTGACAGGGGGGCGGCCCTACGAGCAGTACTTC
CDR3: CASSQDTGVTGGRPYEQYF
J: TRBJ2-7
size: -
D: TRBD1
V: TRBV4-1

DNA: TGTGCCAGCAGCATAGACGGGGCCTACAATGAGCAGTTCTTC
CDR3: CASSIDGAYNEQFF
J: TRBJ2-1
size: once
D: -
V: TRBV11-2

DNA: TGCAGCGTTGGGGAACCCTACGAGCAGTACTTC
CDR3: CSVGEPYEQYF
J: TRBJ2-7
size: -
D: -
V: TRBV29-1

DNA: TGTGCCAGCAGTTCGGGACAGGGTGAAAAACTGTTTTTT
CDR3: CASSSGQGEKLFF
J: TRBJ1-4
size: -
D: TRBD1
V: TRBV12-3/TRBV12-4

DNA: TGTGCCAGCTCACCAGGGGTAGTTCAAGAGACCCAGTACTTC
CDR3: CASSPGVVQETQYF
J: TRBJ2-5
size: -
D: -
V: TRBV18

DNA: TGTGCCAGCAGTTTTGTGGTGAACACTGAAGCTTTCTTT
CDR3: CASSFVVNTEAFF
J: TRBJ1-1
size: -
D: -
V: TRBV27

DNA: TGTGCCAGCAGCTTAGTAGGTAGCGGTGGCACAGATACGCAGTATTTT
CDR3: CASSLVGSGGTDTQYF
J: TRBJ2-3
size: -
D: -
V: TRBV7-2

DNA: TGTGCCAGCAACCCGACAGGGGCTCCTTTGGGTCAGCCCCAGCATTTT
CDR3: CASNPTGAPLGQPQHF
J: TRBJ1-5
size: -
D: TRBD1
V: TRBV27

DNA: TGTGCCAGCTCACCATTCGTTCCAACCTACGAGCAGTACTTC
CDR3: CASSPFVPTYEQYF
J: TRBJ2-7
size: -
D: -
V: TRBV18

DNA: TGTGCCAGCAGTAAAACAGGGGAAGATACGCAGTATTTT
CDR3: CASSKTGEDTQYF
J: TRBJ2-3
size: -
D: TRBD1
V: TRBV6-2/TRBV6-3

DNA: TGCGCCAGCAGCCAAGCGGGGGCGACAACTAATGAAAAACTGTTTTTT
CDR3: CASSQAGATTNEKLFF
J: TRBJ1-4
size: -
D: -
V: TRBV4-3

DNA: TGTGCCAGCAGTGCGAGAGAGAACACTGAAGCTTTCTTT
CDR3: CASSARENTEAFF
J: TRBJ1-1
size: -
D: -
V: TRBV6-4

DNA: TGTGCCAGCAGCGTAGACACAAAGGCTGAAGCTTTCTTT
CDR3: CASSVDTKAEAFF
J: TRBJ1-1
size: -
D: -
V: TRBV9

DNA: TGTGCCAGCAGCTCGTCCGGGGAGCTGTTTTTT
CDR3: CASSSSGELFF
J: TRBJ2-2
size: -
D: -
V: TRBV5-4

DNA: TGTGCCAGCAGCTTATTCGGCCAGGGTAGTCAGCCCCAGCATTTT
CDR3: CASSLFGQGSQPQHF
J: TRBJ1-5
size: once
D: -
V: TRBV7-2

DNA: TGTGCCAGCGGATTAGTAGGTTCCTCCTATGGCTACACCTTC
CDR3: CASGLVGSSYGYTF
J: TRBJ1-2
size: -
D: -
V: TRBV6-5

DNA: TGTGCCAGCAGTTTATCGGTAGCGGGAGTGAATGAGCAGTTCTTC
CDR3: CASSLSVAGVNEQFF
J: TRBJ2-1
size: -
D: TRBD2
V: TRBV27

DNA: TGCAGTGCTAACCCCAGGTCGGAAGCTTTCTTT
CDR3: CSANPRSEAFF
J: TRBJ1-1
size: -
D: -
V: TRBV20-1

DNA: TGCGCCAGCAGCTCTGGGACCTACTCCTATGGCTACACCTTC
CDR3: CASSSGTYSYGYTF
J: TRBJ1-2
size: -
D: -
V: TRBV10-2

DNA: TGCGCCAGCAGCTCCCACGTGGGGCGGAGTGAAAAACTGTTTTTT
CDR3: CASSSHVGRSEKLFF
J: TRBJ1-4
size: -
D: -
V: TRBV5-1

DNA: TGCAGCGTTGCCGACAGGGGGCAGTACGAGCAGTACTTC
CDR3: CSVADRGQYEQYF
J: TRBJ2-7
size: -
D: TRBD1
V: TRBV29-1

DNA: TGTGCCTGGAACCGGGACAGGGCCCGGAACACCGGGGAGCTGTTTTTT
CDR3: CAWNRDRARNTGELFF
J: TRBJ2-2
size: -
D: TRBD1
V: TRBV30

DNA: TGTGCCAGTACCTCCTACGGGGGGCGGTTAGGGGGCTACACCTTC
CDR3: CASTSYGGRLGGYTF
J: TRBJ1-2
size: -
D: -
V: TRBV19

DNA: TGCGCCAGCAGCATCCCGACAGGCTATGGCTACACCTTC
CDR3: CASSIPTGYGYTF
J: TRBJ1-2
size: once
D: -
V: TRBV5-1

DNA: TGTGCCAGCAGACCTCCGGGATTAAATTCACCCCTCCACTTT
CDR3: CASRPPGLNSPLHF
J: TRBJ1-6
size: once
D: -
V: TRBV6-5